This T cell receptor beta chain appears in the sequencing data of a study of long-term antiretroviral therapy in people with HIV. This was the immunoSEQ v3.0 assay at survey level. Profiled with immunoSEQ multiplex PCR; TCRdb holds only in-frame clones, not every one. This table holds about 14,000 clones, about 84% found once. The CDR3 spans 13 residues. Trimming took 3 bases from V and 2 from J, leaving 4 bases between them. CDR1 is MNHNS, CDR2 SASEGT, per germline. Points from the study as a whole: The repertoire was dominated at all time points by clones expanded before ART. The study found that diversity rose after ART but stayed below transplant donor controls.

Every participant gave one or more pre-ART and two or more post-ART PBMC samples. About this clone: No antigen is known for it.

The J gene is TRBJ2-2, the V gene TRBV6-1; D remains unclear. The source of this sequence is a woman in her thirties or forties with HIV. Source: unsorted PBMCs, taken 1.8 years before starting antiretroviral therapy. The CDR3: CASSDRNTGELFF. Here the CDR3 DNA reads TGTGCCAGCAGTGACAGAAACACCGGGGAGCTGTTTTTT.